Following are 22 T cell receptor beta chains from one sample sequenced in a study of early T cells in non-severe SARS-CoV-2 infection. MiXCR was run by TCRdb on the 5' RACE reads, yielding one entry per CDR3 protein. The sample lists about 60,000 distinct CDR3 sequences, approximately 8.3% occurring once. Sequenced input: whole blood. Receptors were obtained from an adult who was a healthcare worker with PCR-confirmed SARS-CoV-2 infection or an uninfected control (not recorded which).

V is TRBV7-6 and J is TRBJ1-1; maybe TRBD1 (5 bases). Germline-derived CDR1 and CDR2 are SGHVS and FNYEAQ. Deletions cut 2 bases from V and 6 bases from J, with 7 bases between. CDR3 length equals 12 residues. CDR3 residues: CASSLMGAEAFF. In DNA, the CDR3 is TGTGCCAGCAGCTTAATGGGGGCTGAAGCTTTCTTT.

This clonotype was seen at least ten times. The CDR3 sequence is CASSQYQGGTGELFF. For the CDR3, the DNA is TGTGCCAGCAGCCAATACCAGGGAGGGACCGGGGAGCTGTTTTTT. The gene calls are TRBV3-1 and TRBJ2-2; 7 bases map to TRBD2. V gave up 2 bases and J gave up 5 bases; unmatched junction bases: 5. This CDR3 contains 15 residues. Germline CDR1 LGHDT, CDR2 YNNKEL (reference sequence).

This clonotype was counted at least ten times. The chain combines TRBV20-1 with TRBJ2-7, with 8 positions matching TRBD2. V lost 6 bases to trimming and J lost 5 bases; unmatched junction nucleotides: 12. Germline loops: CDR1 DFQATT, CDR2 SNEGSKA (reference sequence). The CDR3 is made up of 14 amino acids. For the CDR3, the DNA is TGCAGTGCCGTAGCGGGACTAGGGGTCCACGAGCAGTACTTC. Protein product: CSAVAGLGVHEQYF.

The chain links TRBV28 to TRBJ2-7, with TRBD2 matching 7 bases. The CDR3 runs to 14 residues. V shed 7 bases, J shed 4 bases, and the junction held 10 bases outside the gene matches. Germline CDR1 and CDR2: MDHEN and SYDVKM. The CDR3 DNA reads as TGTGCCAGCACCCCCCTCGGGGAGGGTTACGAGCAGTACTTC. This encodes CASTPLGEGYEQYF.

This clonotype has at least ten counts. The chain couples TRBV20-1 to TRBJ2-7; 9 bases fit TRBD1. CDR3 length equals 12 residues. Unmatched junction bases numbered 1, after V lost 6 bases and J lost 1 base. CDR1 is DFQATT, CDR2 SNEGSKA, per germline (reference sequence). CDR3 in amino acids: CSAGQGSYEQYF. The CDR3, as DNA: TGCAGTGCGGGACAGGGTTCCTACGAGCAGTACTTC.

In this sample, this clonotype turned up many times. The chain couples TRBV29-1 to TRBJ2-1, with TRBD2 identical over 12 bases. The CDR3 is 14 residues long. Unmatched junction bases numbered 7, after V lost 5 bases and J lost 8 bases. The V gene's germline CDR1 is SQVTM and CDR2 ANQGSEA. CDR3 residues: CSVSTSGRNYEQFF. Here the CDR3 DNA reads TGCAGCGTTTCCACTAGCGGGAGGAATTATGAGCAGTTCTTC.

The V and J genes are TRBV3-1 and TRBJ2-1, with D possibly matching TRBD2 (6 bases). V was shortened by 4 bases and J by 7 bases, with 14 bases between the two germline ends. CDR1 and CDR2 (germline): LGHDT, YNNKEL (reference sequence). This CDR3 contains 14 residues. Here the CDR3 DNA reads TGTGCCAGCAGCCCTGCTTGGGGGGAGAATGAGCAGTTCTTC. It yields the protein CASSPAWGENEQFF.

V usage is TRBV7-6 and J usage is TRBJ1-1; tentatively, D is TRBD1 (5 bases). Germline V gene data show CDR1 as SGHVS and CDR2 as FNYEAQ. The CDR3 sequence is 13 residues long. V lost 3 bases and J 2 bases, leaving 7 bases between the germline ends. CDR3 DNA: TGTGCCAGCAGCTTCCGGGACAACACTGAAGCTTTCTTT. The encoded protein is CASSFRDNTEAFF.

This clonotype appeared a few times. The chain has TRBV3-1 and TRBJ1-5; D remains ambiguous. CDR3 length: 13 residues. In germline, CDR1 is LGHDT, CDR2 YNNKEL (reference sequence). Between the trimmed V and J ends, which lost 0 bases and 5 bases, there was a span of 5 bases. CDR3 bases: TGTGCCAGCAGCCAAGATCTGGATCAGCCCCAGCATTTT. Translation: CASSQDLDQPQHF.

J is TRBJ2-1 and V is TRBV11-3; 11 nucleotides line up with TRBD2. This CDR3 region has 14 residues. The ends lost 4 bases at V and 4 bases at J; junction bases unmatched: 0. Germline V lookup: CDR1 SGHNT, CDR2 YENEEA. The CDR3 bases are TGTGCCAGCAGCTCTAGCGGGGGGTACAATGAGCAGTTCTTC. Protein: CASSSSGGYNEQFF. Full variable domain (remainder filled in from reference TRBV11-3 and TRBJ2-1): EAGVVQSPRYKIIEKKQPVAFWCNPISGHNTLYWYLQNLGQGPELLIRYENEEAVDDSQLPKDRFSAERLKGVDSTLKIQPAELGDSAVYLCASSSSGGYNEQFFGPGTRLTVL.

In its sample, this clonotype was seen a few times. The V gene is TRBV11-3, the J gene TRBJ1-4, with D unresolved. In germline, CDR1 is SGHNT, CDR2 YENEEA. The CDR3 loop spans 17 amino acids. Trimming left V 2 bases short and J 10 bases short, with 23 bases between. The CDR3, as DNA: TGTGCCAGCAGCTTATTTAGGCCCGGCTCACGTTTGGGAAAACTGTTTTTT. This translates into CASSLFRPGSRLGKLFF.

There are a few counts of this clonotype. CDR3 loop: CASSLYREGIEKLFF. The CDR3 nucleotides read TGTGCCAGCAGCCTATACAGGGAGGGGATTGAAAAACTGTTTTTT. This chain uses TRBV7-9 with TRBJ1-4; perhaps TRBD1 as D (6 bases). The germline CDR1 and CDR2 sequences are SEHNR and FQNEAQ (reference sequence). The CDR3 contains 15 residues. V lost 5 bases, J lost 7 bases, and 17 bases lay in between. The variable domain in full, completed from reference TRBV7-9 and TRBJ1-4, reads DTGVSQNPRHKITKRGQNVTFRCDPISEHNRLYWYRQTLGQGPEFLTYFQNEAQLEKSRLLSDRFSAERPKGSFSTLEIQRTEQGDSAMYLCASSLYREGIEKLFFGSGTQLSVL.

The chain recombines TRBV10-1 with TRBJ2-1, with D possibly being TRBD2 (6 bases). The CDR3 is 16 amino acids. CDR1 is WNHNN, CDR2 SYGVQD, per germline (reference sequence). The germline V and J ends were trimmed by 4 bases and 7 bases, with 20 bases remaining between them. CDR3: CASSGHPGLAMNEQFF. The CDR3 DNA reads as TGCGCCAGCAGTGGCCACCCAGGGCTAGCGATGAATGAGCAGTTCTTC.

This clonotype was seen ten or more times. The chain employs TRBV20-1 and TRBJ2-1, with D perhaps TRBD2 (6 bases). V dropped 5 bases and J dropped 10 bases, with 21 bases sitting between them. This CDR3 has 14 residues. CDR1 is DFQATT, CDR2 SNEGSKA, per germline (reference sequence). CDR3 sequence reads: CSAPSGGNRREQFF. The CDR3 bases are TGCAGTGCTCCCAGTGGGGGGAATAGGCGGGAGCAGTTCTTC.

This clonotype showed up just a few times. The gene calls are TRBV6-5 and TRBJ1-3, with unresolved D. The germline V gene encodes CDR1 MNHEY and CDR2 SVGAGI. The CDR3 is made up of 12 amino acids. V was shortened by 6 bases and J by 0 bases, with 3 bases between the two germline ends. Written as DNA, the CDR3 is TGTGCCAGCAGGACCTCTGGAAACACCATATATTTT. This codes for CASRTSGNTIYF.

Many counts were recorded for this clonotype. This rearrangement joins TRBV7-7 to TRBJ2-3; possible D gene TRBD2, 5 bases. V was shortened by 4 bases and J by 6 bases, with 11 bases between the two germline ends. The CDR3 runs to 13 residues. Germline CDR1 reads SSHAT; CDR2 reads FNYEAQ (reference sequence). For the CDR3, the DNA is TGTGCCAGCAGCTACTCCACTAGTGATACGCAGTATTTT. Translating gives CASSYSTSDTQYF. Drawing the rest from reference TRBV7-7 and TRBJ2-3, the complete variable domain is GAGVSQSPRYKVTKRGQDVTLRCDPISSHATLYWYQQALGQGPEFLTYFNYEAQPDKSGLPSDRFSAERPEGSISTLTIQRTEQRDSAMYRCASSYSTSDTQYFGPGTRLTVL.

Many counts were recorded for this clonotype. The rearrangement uses TRBV7-2 and TRBJ1-3; unclear D gene. V gave up 1 base and J gave up 4 bases, with 5 bases separating them. From germline, CDR1 is SGHTA and CDR2 FQGNSA. This CDR3 is 13 amino acids long. The CDR3 loop is CASSLGEGNTIYF. CDR3 nucleotide sequence: TGTGCCAGCAGCTTAGGAGAGGGAAACACCATATATTTT.

The gene calls are TRBV30 and TRBJ2-7; D remains ambiguous. The CDR3 loop spans 11 amino acids. Germline V gene data show CDR1 as GTSNPN and CDR2 as SVGIG (reference sequence). V was trimmed by 0 bases and J by 9 bases, leaving 9 bases between them. CDR3 residues: CAWSVSRVQYF. The CDR3 DNA follows: TGTGCCTGGAGTGTTAGCCGGGTGCAGTACTTC.

This clonotype was seen more than once but under ten times. The chain employs TRBV20-1 and TRBJ2-3, with 9 bases lining up with TRBD2. The CDR3 consists of 12 residues. The V gene end was trimmed by 4 bases and the J gene end by 5 bases; junction bases not matched to a gene: 1. CDR1 is DFQATT, CDR2 SNEGSKA, per germline (reference sequence). This CDR3 is CSAMREGDTQYF. The CDR3 DNA follows: TGCAGTGCTATGCGGGAGGGAGATACGCAGTATTTT.

This clonotype occurred a few times. The CDR3: CASSLSRDSPLHF. In DNA form, the CDR3 reads TGTGCCAGCAGCTTAAGCAGGGATTCACCCCTCCACTTT. The chain is built from TRBV7-2 and TRBJ1-6, with D perhaps matching TRBD1 (5 bases). Germline loops: CDR1 SGHTA, CDR2 FQGNSA. V lost 2 bases and J 8 bases, leaving 7 bases between the germline ends. The CDR3 is 13 residues long.

This clonotype has a handful of counts. The CDR3 DNA sequence: TGTGCCACCAGTGATTCATCCGTCCATGAGCAGTTCTTC. Translated: CATSDSSVHEQFF. The rearrangement joins TRBV24-1 to TRBJ2-1; D remains ambiguous. The V end was cut by 2 bases, the J end by 8 bases, with 9 bases between. Germline V lookup: CDR1 KGHDR, CDR2 SFDVKD. This CDR3 has 13 residues.

This clonotype was detected many times. This chain joins TRBV6-6 and TRBJ2-6; D remains unclear. This CDR3 is 15 amino acids long. V shed 6 bases and J shed 0 bases, with 9 bases lying between them. The germline CDR1 and CDR2 sequences are MNHNY and SVGAGI (reference sequence). CDR3 bases: TGTGCCAGCAGAGATAGCTCCTCTGGGGCCAACGTCCTGACTTTC. It specifies CASRDSSSGANVLTF.